This TCR beta chain was sequenced during a study of Graves' ophthalmopathy and Graves' hyperthyroidism. For the study at large: Hyperthyroidism was classified as stable if no ophthalmopathy occurred within 18 months of follow-up.

The CDR3 consists of 14 residues. The J segment lost 7 bases and the V segment lost 5 bases, leaving 8 bases of the junction unmatched. CDR1 is LNHDA and CDR2 is SQIVND in the germline V gene (reference sequence). Notes on the study in general: The authors also found most expanded thyroid clonotypes above 0.001 frequency in blood.

People with hyperthyroidism were aged 18 to 65 and newly diagnosed, under 2 months' duration. Pregnant or lactating patients and those with other autoimmune diseases or uncontrolled infections were excluded. Amplified material comprised TCR beta CDR3 regions derived from RNA transcripts. HTBI-primed RT-PCR formed the first round, and a multiplex PCR formed the second. A single record per CDR3 protein comes from TCRdb applying MiXCR to the multiplex PCR reads. The data hold 560,000 or so distinct CDR3 sequences, with about 40% observed a single time. The sample holds many counts of this clonotype. Its cognate antigen is unknown.

The sequencing sample was made of peripheral blood or thyroid tissue (not recorded which). The source of this sequence is an adult man with Graves' hyperthyroidism. The chain is built from TRBV19 and TRBJ2-7, with TRBD2 matching over 10 bases. This chain's CDR3 is CASSPTSGAEEQYF. CDR3 nucleotide sequence: TGTGCCAGTAGTCCAACTAGCGGGGCTGAGGAGCAGTACTTC. The variable domain in full, with the rest retrieved from reference TRBV19 and TRBJ2-7, is DGGITQSPKYLFRKEGQNVTLSCEQNLNHDAMYWYRQDPGQGLRLIYYSQIVNDFQKGDIAEGYSVSREKKESFPLTVTSAQKNPTAFYLCASSPTSGAEEQYFGPGTRLTVT.